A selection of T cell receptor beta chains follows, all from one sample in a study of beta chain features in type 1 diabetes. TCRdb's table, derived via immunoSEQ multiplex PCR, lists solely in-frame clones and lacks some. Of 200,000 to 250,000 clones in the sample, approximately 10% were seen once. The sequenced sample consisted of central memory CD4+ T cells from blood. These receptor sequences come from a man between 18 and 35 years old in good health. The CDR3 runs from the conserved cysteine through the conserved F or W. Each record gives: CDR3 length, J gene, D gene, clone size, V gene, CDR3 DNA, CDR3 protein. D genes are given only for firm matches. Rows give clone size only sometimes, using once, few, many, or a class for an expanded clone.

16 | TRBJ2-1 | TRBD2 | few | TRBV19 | TGTGCCAGTAGTGGAGAGCGGGAGTTTGCCTACAATGAGCAGTTCTTC | CASSGEREFAYNEQFF
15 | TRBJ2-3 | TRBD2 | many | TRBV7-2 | TGTGCCAGCAGCTCACTAGCGGGAGTCGCAAATACGCAGTATTTT | CASSSLAGVANTQYF
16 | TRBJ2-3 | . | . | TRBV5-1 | TGCGCCAGCAGCTTGGTAGGAGGGGTTGTTCCAGATACGCAGTATTTT | CASSLVGGVVPDTQYF
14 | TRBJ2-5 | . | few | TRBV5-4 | TGTGCCAGCAGCTTGGAGGGGCCCTTCGACATCCAGTACTTC | CASSLEGPFDIQYF
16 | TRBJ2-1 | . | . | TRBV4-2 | TGTGCCAGCAGCACAGCGCGCGGTCCCACCTACAATGAGCAGTTCTTC | CASSTARGPTYNEQFF
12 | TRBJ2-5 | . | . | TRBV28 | TGTGCCAGCAGTATCGGGGGAGAGACCCAGTACTTC | CASSIGGETQYF
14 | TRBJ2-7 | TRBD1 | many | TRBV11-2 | TGTGCCAGCAGCTTAGATCGGACAGGAAGAGAGCAGTACTTC | CASSLDRTGREQYF
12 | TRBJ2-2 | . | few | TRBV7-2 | TGTGCCACTAGGTCCCAGCCCGGGGAGCTGTTTTTT | CATRSQPGELFF
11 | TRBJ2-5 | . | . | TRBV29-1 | TGCAGCGTTCGCACAGCAGCCAGGGAGTACTTC | CSVRTAAREYF
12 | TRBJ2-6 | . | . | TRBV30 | TGTGCCTGGAGTGGTGGGGCCAACGTCCTGACTTTC | CAWSGGANVLTF
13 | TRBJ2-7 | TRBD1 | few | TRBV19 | TGTGCCACTGCCAGGGACAGGTATACGAAGCAGTACTTC | CATARDRYTKQYF
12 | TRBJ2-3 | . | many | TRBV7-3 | TGTGCCAGCAGCTTCGGCACAGATACGCAGTATTTT | CASSFGTDTQYF
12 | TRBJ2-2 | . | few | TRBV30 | TGTGCCAGGACGGACATCCCCGGGGAGCTGTTTTTT | CARTDIPGELFF
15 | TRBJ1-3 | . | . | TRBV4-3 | TGCGCCAGCAGCCAAGACGAGCTTTCTGGAAACACCATATATTTT | CASSQDELSGNTIYF
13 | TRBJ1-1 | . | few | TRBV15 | TGTGCCACCAGCACCCAGAAGAACACTGAAGCTTTCTTT | CATSTQKNTEAFF
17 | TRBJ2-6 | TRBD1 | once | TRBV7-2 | TGTGCCAGCAGGGACGGGACAGGGAGGACTAGGGCCAACGTCCTGACTTTC | CASRDGTGRTRANVLTF
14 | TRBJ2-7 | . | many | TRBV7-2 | TGTGCCAGCAGCCTCGGGACCCTTCTTAACGAGCAGTACTTC | CASSLGTLLNEQYF
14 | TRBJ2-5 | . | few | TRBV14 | TGTGCCAGCAGCCCCGGGCCAGATTGGGAGACCCAGTACTTC | CASSPGPDWETQYF
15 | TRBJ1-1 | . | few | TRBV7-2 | TGTGCCAGCAGCTTAGCGGGTGTGGTGAACACTGAAGCTTTCTTT | CASSLAGVVNTEAFF
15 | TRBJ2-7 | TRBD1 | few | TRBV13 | TGTGCCAGCAGCGGGGCAGGGACAGGGGTTAGCGAGCAGTACTTC | CASSGAGTGVSEQYF
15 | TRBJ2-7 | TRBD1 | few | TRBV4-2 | TGTGCCAGCAGCACCCGGACAGGGGGCCAGCACGAGCAGTACTTC | CASSTRTGGQHEQYF
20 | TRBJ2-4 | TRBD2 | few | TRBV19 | TGTGCCAGTAGTTCCGGGACTAGCGGGAGGGCAACCCTAGCCAAAAACATTCAGTACTTC | CASSSGTSGRATLAKNIQYF
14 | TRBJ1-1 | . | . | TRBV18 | TGTGCCAGCTCATCCATGGACGGGAACACTGAAGCTTTCTTT | CASSSMDGNTEAFF
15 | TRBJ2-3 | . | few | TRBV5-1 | TGCGCCAGCAGCTTGGAATCCGCAGCCGGAGATACGCAGTATTTT | CASSLESAAGDTQYF
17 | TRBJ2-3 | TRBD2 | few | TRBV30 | TGTGCCTGGAGTCCCCCCCTAGCGGATCTTAGCACAGATACGCAGTATTTT | CAWSPPLADLSTDTQYF